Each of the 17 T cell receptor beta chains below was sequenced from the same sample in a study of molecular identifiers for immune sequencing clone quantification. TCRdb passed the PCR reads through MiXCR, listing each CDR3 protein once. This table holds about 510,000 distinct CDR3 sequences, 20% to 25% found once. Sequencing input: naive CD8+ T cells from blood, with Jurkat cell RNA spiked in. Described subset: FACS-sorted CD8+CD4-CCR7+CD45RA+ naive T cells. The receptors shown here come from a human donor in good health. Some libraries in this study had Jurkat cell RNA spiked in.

CDR3 sequence reads: CASSSRDTYSYEQYF. The CDR3 DNA follows: TGTGCCAGCAGCTCCAGGGACACCTACTCCTACGAGCAGTACTTC. The rearrangement joins TRBV7-9 to TRBJ2-7, with D tentatively TRBD1 (6 bases). V was cut by 4 bases and J by 0 bases, with 13 bases left in between. The CDR3 is 15 residues long. Germline CDR1 SEHNR, CDR2 FQNEAQ (reference sequence).

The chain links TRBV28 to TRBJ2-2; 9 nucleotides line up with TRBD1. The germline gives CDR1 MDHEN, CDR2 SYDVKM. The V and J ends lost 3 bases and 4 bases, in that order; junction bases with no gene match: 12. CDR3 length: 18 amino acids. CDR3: CASSFLENRDRVTGELFF. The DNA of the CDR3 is TGTGCCAGCAGTTTTTTGGAAAACCGGGACAGGGTCACCGGGGAGCTGTTTTTT.

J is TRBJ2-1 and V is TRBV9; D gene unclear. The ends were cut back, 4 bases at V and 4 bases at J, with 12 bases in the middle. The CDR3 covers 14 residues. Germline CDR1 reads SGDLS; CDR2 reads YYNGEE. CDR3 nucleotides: TGTGCCAGCAGCCCAACGGACGGGTACAATGAGCAGTTCTTC. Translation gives CASSPTDGYNEQFF.

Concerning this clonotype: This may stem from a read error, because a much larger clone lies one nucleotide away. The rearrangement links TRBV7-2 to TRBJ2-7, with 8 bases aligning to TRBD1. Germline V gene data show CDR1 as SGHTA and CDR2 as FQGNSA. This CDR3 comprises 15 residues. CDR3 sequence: CACSLVGQGYYEQYF. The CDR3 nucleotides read TGTGCCTGCAGCTTAGTTGGACAGGGATACTACGAGCAGTACTTC.

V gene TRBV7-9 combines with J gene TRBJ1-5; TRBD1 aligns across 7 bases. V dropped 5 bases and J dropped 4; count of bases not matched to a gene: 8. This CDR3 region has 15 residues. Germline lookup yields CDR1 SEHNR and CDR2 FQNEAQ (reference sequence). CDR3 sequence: CASSAPGQSNQPQHF. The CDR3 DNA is TGTGCCAGCAGCGCCCCGGGACAGAGTAATCAGCCCCAGCATTTT.

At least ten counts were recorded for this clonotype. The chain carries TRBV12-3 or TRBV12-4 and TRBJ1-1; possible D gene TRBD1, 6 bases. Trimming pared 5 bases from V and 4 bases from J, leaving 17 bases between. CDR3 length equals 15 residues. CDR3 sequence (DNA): TGTGCCAGCAGTCCACCGGGAGGGGGGGTCACTGAAGCTTTCTTT. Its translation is CASSPPGGGVTEAFF.

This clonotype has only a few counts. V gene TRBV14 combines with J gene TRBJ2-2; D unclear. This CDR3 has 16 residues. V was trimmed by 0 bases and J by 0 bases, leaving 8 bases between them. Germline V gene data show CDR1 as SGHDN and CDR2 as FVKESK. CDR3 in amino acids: CASSQEGNPNTGELFF. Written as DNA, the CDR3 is TGTGCCAGCAGCCAAGAGGGGAATCCGAACACCGGGGAGCTGTTTTTT.

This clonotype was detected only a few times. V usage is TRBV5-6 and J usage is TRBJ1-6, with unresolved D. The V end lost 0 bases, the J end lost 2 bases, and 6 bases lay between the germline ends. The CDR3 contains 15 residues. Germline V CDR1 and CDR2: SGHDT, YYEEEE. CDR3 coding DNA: TGTGCCAGCAGCTTGGAGGCACCCTATAATTCACCCCTCCACTTT. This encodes CASSLEAPYNSPLHF.

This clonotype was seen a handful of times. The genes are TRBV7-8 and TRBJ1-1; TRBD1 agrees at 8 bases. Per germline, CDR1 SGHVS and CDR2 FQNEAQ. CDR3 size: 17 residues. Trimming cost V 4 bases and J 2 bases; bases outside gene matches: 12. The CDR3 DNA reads TGTGCCAGCAGCTCCTCTTATCCGGGACAGGCAAACACTGAAGCTTTCTTT. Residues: CASSSSYPGQANTEAFF.

CDR3 residues: CASSSSRSTDTQYF. The CDR3 nucleotides read TGTGCCAGCAGTTCTAGCCGGAGCACAGATACGCAGTATTTT. The rearrangement links TRBV6-2 or TRBV6-3 to TRBJ2-3; a weak D match, TRBD2 (5 bases). In germline, CDR1 is MNHEY, CDR2 SVGEGT. Trimming pared 4 bases from V and 0 bases from J, leaving 8 bases between. This CDR3 is 14 amino acids long.

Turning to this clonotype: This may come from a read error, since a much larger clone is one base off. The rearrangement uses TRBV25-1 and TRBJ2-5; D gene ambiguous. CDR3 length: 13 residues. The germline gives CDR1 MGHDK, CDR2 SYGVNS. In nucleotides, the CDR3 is TGTGCCAGCAGCCAGGCCTTTCAAGGGACCCAGTACTTC. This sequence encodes CASSQAFQGTQYF.

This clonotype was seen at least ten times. CDR3 region: CASSLYSYEQYF. For the CDR3, the DNA is TGTGCCAGCAGTCTCTACTCCTACGAGCAGTACTTC. This sequence joins TRBV7-9 and TRBJ2-7; D is unclear. CDR3 length: 12 amino acids. The V and J ends lost 6 bases and 0 bases respectively, with 6 bases between them. Germline assignment: CDR1 SEHNR and CDR2 FQNEAQ (reference sequence).

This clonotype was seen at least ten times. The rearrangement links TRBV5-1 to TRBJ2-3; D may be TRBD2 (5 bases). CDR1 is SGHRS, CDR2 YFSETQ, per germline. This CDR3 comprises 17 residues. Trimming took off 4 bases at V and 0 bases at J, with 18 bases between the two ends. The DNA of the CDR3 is TGCGCCAGCAGCCCTCCCCGCGCGGGCTTCAGCACAGATACGCAGTATTTT. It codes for CASSPPRAGFSTDTQYF.

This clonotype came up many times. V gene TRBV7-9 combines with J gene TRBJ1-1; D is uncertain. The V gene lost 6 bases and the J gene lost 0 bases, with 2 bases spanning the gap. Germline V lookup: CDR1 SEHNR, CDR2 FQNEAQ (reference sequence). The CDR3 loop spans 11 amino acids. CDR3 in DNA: TGTGCCAGCAGGATGAACACTGAAGCTTTCTTT. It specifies CASRMNTEAFF.

DNA of the CDR3: TGTGCCAGCAGCTTAGAACCAGGGGGATGGACTGAAGCTTTCTTT. It specifies CASSLEPGGWTEAFF. This chain connects TRBV7-8 to TRBJ1-1, with 7 bases matching TRBD1. V shed 1 base, J shed 5 bases, and the junction held 7 bases outside the gene matches. Germline V gene sequence: CDR1 SGHVS, CDR2 FQNEAQ. The CDR3 totals 15 residues.

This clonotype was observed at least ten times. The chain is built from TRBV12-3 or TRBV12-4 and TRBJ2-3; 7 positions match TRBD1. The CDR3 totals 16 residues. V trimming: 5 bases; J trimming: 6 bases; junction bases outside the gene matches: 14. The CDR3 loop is CASSPWLEGARDTQYF. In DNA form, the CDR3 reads TGTGCCAGCAGTCCCTGGCTCGAGGGGGCGCGCGATACGCAGTATTTT.

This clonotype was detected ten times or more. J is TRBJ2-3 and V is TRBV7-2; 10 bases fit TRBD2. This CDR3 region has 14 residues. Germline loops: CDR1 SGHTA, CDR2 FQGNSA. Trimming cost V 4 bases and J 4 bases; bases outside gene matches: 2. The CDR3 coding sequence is TGTGCCAGCAGCTCTGGACTAGCGGCAGATACGCAGTATTTT. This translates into CASSSGLAADTQYF.